The clone carrying this T cell receptor beta chain was observed many times. The CDR3 spans 15 residues. Between the trimmed V and J ends, which lost 1 base and 7 bases, there was a span of 14 bases. In germline, CDR1 is SGHRS, CDR2 YFSETQ. TCRdb re-called the PCR reads with MiXCR, one entry per CDR3 protein. This sample has under 100,000 distinct CDR3 sequences; 45% to 50% occur once, and the top ten carry roughly 9.1%. This specimen belongs to a study of CDR3 diversity in severe acne. The chain employs TRBV5-1 and TRBJ2-2; the D is unclear. This TCR was sampled from a male donor in good health, serving as a control. Sequenced input: blood. CDR3 region: CASSLQDGLSGELFF. For the CDR3, the DNA is TGCGCCAGCAGCTTGCAGGACGGCCTTAGCGGGGAGCTGTTTTTT.